This TCR beta chain originates from a study of shared clonotypes between healthy human individuals. Whole-study context: Per donor, three plates held CD4 naive cells, three held CD4 memory, two held CD8 naive and one held CD8 memory.

V lost 6 bases, J lost 2 bases, and 12 bases lay in between. The CDR3 has 13 amino acids. Germline V gene lookup returns CDR1 SQVTM and CDR2 ANQGSEA. As concerns this clone: The antigen is undetermined. Other DNA sequences in this sample translate to the same CDR3.

Each sample came from a Caucasian adult donor living in Nashville, Tennessee. Study outcomes and limitations: How much donors shared clonotypes was expected to be affected by sequencing depth.

The authors distributed each subset's genomic DNA evenly over several immunoSEQ plates. Libraries were prepared by immunoSEQ multiplex PCR; TCRdb keeps only in-frame clonotypes and omits some of them. The profile shows millions of clones, 90% to 95% of them singletons. The sequenced sample was naive CD4+ T cells from PBMCs. Noted subset: CD45RA+ positively selected. The sequence derives from a man aged 18-30 years in good health. Some clones in this sample may be carry-over from other donors' samples. The rearrangement joins TRBV29-1 to TRBJ2-3; tentatively, D is TRBD1 or TRBD2 (5 bases each). As DNA, the CDR3 is TGCAGCGTGGTGGGGGTACTCACAGATACGCAGTATTTT. It codes for CSVVGVLTDTQYF.